This TCR beta chain comes out of a study of patients and donors after allogeneic stem cell transplantation. MiXCR, applied by TCRdb to the RT-PCR reads, yields one record per CDR3 protein. The sample has about 960,000 distinct CDR3 sequences, roughly 18% seen once. Germline V CDR1 and CDR2: ENHRY, SYGVKD. This CDR3 is 17 amino acids long. The V gene lost 8 bases and the J gene lost 4 bases, with 24 bases spanning the gap. The table lists this clonotype with a few counts. The sequence derives from a human donor who was either an allogeneic HSCT recipient or a stem cell or donor lymphocyte infusion donor (not recorded which). It is not recorded whose cells these are; they may come from a transplant donor. This chain uses TRBV10-3 with TRBJ2-1, with TRBD2 as a possible D gene (5 bases). Sample: blood, either unsorted or a sorted T cell fraction (not recorded which). In nucleotides, the CDR3 is TGTGCCATCGGTTATGTCTCGGGGTCCAGACCGTACAATGAGCAGTTCTTC. This translates into CAIGYVSGSRPYNEQFF.